Listed here are 26 T cell receptor beta chains from one sample, sequenced in a study of identical twins. TCRdb itself ran the 5' RACE reads through MiXCR, one entry per CDR3 protein. The sample has hundreds of thousands of distinct CDR3 sequences; around a sixth are singletons. A further study also used this sample, focusing on T cells expressing NK-cell markers.

Sequenced: PBMCs. These receptors were collected from a woman aged 18-29 years in good health.

The V call is TRBV6-1, the J call TRBJ1-2, with D uncertain. Germline V gene lookup returns CDR1 MNHNS and CDR2 SASEGT. V dropped 6 bases and J dropped 4 bases, with 15 bases sitting between them. The CDR3 is 14 residues long. In DNA, the CDR3 is TGTGCCAGCAGCACCCCTCCGGGAGCCTATGGCTACACCTTC. It yields the protein CASSTPPGAYGYTF.

The chain carries TRBV20-1 and TRBJ2-5; D is ambiguous. CDR1 is DFQATT, CDR2 SNEGSKA, per germline (reference sequence). The CDR3 has 16 amino acids. V lost 2 bases, J lost 5 bases, and 21 bases lay in between. CDR3 nucleotides: TGCAGTGCTAGACCGGCGGTCCAGTTCAGTCGGGAGACCCAGTACTTC. Translated: CSARPAVQFSRETQYF.

The chain carries TRBV18 and TRBJ2-5; TRBD2 might be the D (6 bases). The germline V gene encodes CDR1 KGHSH and CDR2 LQKENI. CDR3 length: 14 amino acids. V lost 3 bases to trimming and J lost 5 bases, with 13 bases between them. The CDR3 nucleotides are TGTGCCAGCTCACCCGGGGGATCTTGGGAGACCCAGTACTTC. Translated, it gives CASSPGGSWETQYF.

The chain's CDR3 is CASSQDGGQLSPYEQYF. CDR3 in DNA: TGCGCCAGCAGCCAAGATGGGGGACAGCTTTCCCCCTACGAGCAGTACTTC. The chain combines TRBV4-1 with TRBJ2-7, with 7 bases that match TRBD1. The CDR3 extends over 17 amino acids. Germline CDR1 MGHRA, CDR2 YSYEKL. With 0 bases clipped from V and 2 bases from J, the junction kept 10 bases outside the gene matches.

The chain employs TRBV24-1 and TRBJ1-6; D is unclear. CDR3 size: 12 residues. V lost 5 bases and J 10 bases, leaving 8 bases between the germline ends. Germline CDR1 KGHDR, CDR2 SFDVKD. The CDR3 region has the DNA TGTGCCACCAGTGGTTCTGGCTCACCCCTCCACTTT. Translating gives CATSGSGSPLHF.

The chain combines TRBV6-5 with TRBJ2-5; tentative D call: TRBD1 (5 bases). This CDR3 region has 15 residues. Germline CDR1 and CDR2: MNHEY and SVGAGI. V lost 3 bases to trimming and J lost 4 bases, with 15 bases between them. Here the CDR3 DNA reads TGTGCCAGCAGTTATTCCCCCCAGGGTCGAGAGACCCAGTACTTC. Translated: CASSYSPQGRETQYF.

The V call is TRBV10-2, the J call TRBJ1-4; no reliable D call. The CDR3 has 15 residues. From germline, CDR1 is WSHSY and CDR2 SAAADI. Trimming cost V 0 bases and J 5 bases, with 10 bases left between them. The CDR3 is CASSESNLRNEKLFF. In DNA form, the CDR3 reads TGCGCCAGCAGTGAGTCGAATCTTAGGAATGAAAAACTGTTTTTT.

This clonotype was recorded at least ten times. This chain connects TRBV20-1 to TRBJ2-7, with no clear D. Per the germline V gene, CDR1 is DFQATT and CDR2 is SNEGSKA (reference sequence). The CDR3 has 13 residues. Between the trimmed V and J ends, which lost 3 bases and 6 bases, there was a span of 15 bases. The DNA for the CDR3 is TGCAGTGCTAGTAAACCAGGCTCGGGCGAGCAGTACTTC. It specifies CSASKPGSGEQYF.

J is TRBJ1-2 and V is TRBV5-1; TRBD1 matches 8 bases. The CDR3 is 14 amino acids. Germline CDR1 reads SGHRS; CDR2 reads YFSETQ. The ends lost 4 bases at V and 2 bases at J; junction bases unmatched: 4. The CDR3 region is CASSPRDRNYGYTF. The CDR3 DNA sequence: TGCGCCAGCAGCCCGAGGGACAGGAACTATGGCTACACCTTC.

V is TRBV12-3 or TRBV12-4 and J is TRBJ2-3; D ambiguous. Trimming stripped 7 bases from V and 7 bases from J, with 9 bases between. The CDR3 totals 11 residues. The CDR3: CASKSAYTQYF. The CDR3 nucleotides read TGTGCCAGCAAGTCAGCCTATACGCAGTATTTT.

The table lists this clonotype with many counts. The rearrangement joins TRBV12-3 or TRBV12-4 to TRBJ1-5, with TRBD1 identical over 8 bases. V was clipped by 5 bases and J by 6 bases; unmatched bases: 6. This CDR3 spans 14 amino acids. CDR3 coding DNA: TGTGCCAGCAGTCCACGACAGGGGTTTCAGCCCCAGCATTTT. Its protein is CASSPRQGFQPQHF.

Only a few counts were recorded for this clonotype. This chain links TRBV7-6 with TRBJ2-5; 8 bases match TRBD1. This CDR3 spans 16 amino acids. The trim removed 5 bases at V and 5 bases at J, leaving 13 bases unmatched. CDR1 SGHVS and CDR2 FNYEAQ come from the germline V gene. CDR3 bases: TGTGCCAGCAGCCGTGACTTAGGACAGGGTTTGGAGACCCAGTACTTC. Encoded protein: CASSRDLGQGLETQYF.

This clonotype was counted many times. CDR3 protein: CASSYSNNEQFF. The CDR3 region has the DNA TGTGCCAGCAGTTACTCGAACAATGAGCAGTTCTTC. The chain joins TRBV6-6 to TRBJ2-1, with D hard to call. The CDR3 spans 12 residues. The germline CDR1 and CDR2 sequences are MNHNY and SVGAGI (reference sequence). The germline V and J ends were trimmed by 0 bases and 5 bases, with 2 bases remaining between them.

This clonotype was seen a few times. V usage is TRBV6-5 and J usage is TRBJ2-3, with a tentative D call TRBD1 (5 bases). This CDR3 is 14 amino acids long. Germline lookup yields CDR1 MNHEY and CDR2 SVGAGI. V was pared by 2 bases and J by 2 bases, with 8 bases between. DNA for the CDR3: TGTGCCAGCAGTTACCCAGGGATCACAGATACGCAGTATTTT. It translates to CASSYPGITDTQYF.

V and J are TRBV7-2 and TRBJ1-1; 9 positions match TRBD1. Germline lookup yields CDR1 SGHTA and CDR2 FQGNSA. Losses at the gene ends were 4 bases for V and 5 bases for J; bases not matched to a gene: 5. The length of the CDR3 is 14 residues. The CDR3, as DNA: TGTGCCAGCAGCTCATGGACAGGGGATACTGAAGCTTTCTTT. Amino acid sequence: CASSSWTGDTEAFF.

This chain uses TRBV20-1 with TRBJ2-2; 9 bases fit TRBD2. Trimming cost V 6 bases and J 6 bases; bases outside gene matches: 11. Germline V gene sequence: CDR1 DFQATT, CDR2 SNEGSKA (reference sequence). The CDR3 runs to 15 residues. CDR3: CSARARGRDPGELFF. CDR3 DNA sequence: TGCAGTGCCCGTGCGCGCGGGAGGGACCCCGGGGAGCTGTTTTTT.

This clonotype was seen more than once but under ten times. The chain links TRBV20-1 to TRBJ1-1; TRBD1 agrees at 8 bases. The CDR3 has 12 amino acids. CDR1 is DFQATT, CDR2 SNEGSKA, per germline (reference sequence). Germline trimming cut 4 bases from V and 4 bases from J; bases unmatched to any gene: 2. In nucleotides, the CDR3 is TGCAGTGCTAAGACAGGGGTCACTGAAGCTTTCTTT. This gives the protein CSAKTGVTEAFF.

The rearrangement uses TRBV10-3 and TRBJ2-3; possible D gene TRBD2, 6 bases. The V and J ends lost 3 bases and 2 bases respectively, with 18 bases between them. The CDR3 consists of 17 residues. Germline CDR1 is ENHRY and CDR2 is SYGVKD. The CDR3 loop reads CAISDLGRGIATDTQYF. CDR3 coding DNA: TGTGCCATCAGTGACCTGGGCCGGGGGATCGCCACAGATACGCAGTATTTT.

The gene calls are TRBV14 and TRBJ1-4; D is undetermined. This CDR3 has 13 residues. Trimming stripped 10 bases from V and 5 bases from J, with 14 bases between. CDR1 and CDR2 (germline): SGHDN, FVKESK. The CDR3 nucleotides read TGTGCCACCTCTCGGGCTCCCAATGAAAAACTGTTTTTT. This sequence encodes CATSRAPNEKLFF.

This clonotype was seen a few times. J is TRBJ2-4 and V is TRBV6-1; the D gene is possibly TRBD2 (6 bases). CDR1 and CDR2 (germline): MNHNS, SASEGT. The CDR3 runs 13 residues. V lost 5 bases to trimming and J lost 6 bases, with 11 bases between them. Here the CDR3 DNA reads TGTGCCAGCAGTCCGCTGGGGGGAAACATTCAGTACTTC. Translated: CASSPLGGNIQYF.

This sequence joins TRBV11-2 and TRBJ2-3; 8 bases align to TRBD2. There are 19 residues in the CDR3. Germline loops: CDR1 SGHAT, CDR2 FQNNGV. Losses at the gene ends were 2 bases for V and 0 bases for J; bases not matched to a gene: 13. CDR3 region: CASSLRGGGYRGSTDTQYF. The CDR3, as DNA: TGTGCCAGCAGCTTAAGAGGCGGGGGGTACCGGGGTAGCACAGATACGCAGTATTTT.

Only a few counts were recorded for this clonotype. The genes are TRBV20-1 and TRBJ2-7; D unclear. Germline CDR1 DFQATT, CDR2 SNEGSKA (reference sequence). The ends were cut back, 3 bases at V and 2 bases at J, with 14 bases in the middle. This CDR3 is built from 14 residues. This CDR3 is CSASRSHATYEQYF. The CDR3 DNA reads TGCAGTGCTAGTAGATCACATGCCACCTACGAGCAGTACTTC.

This clonotype has at least ten counts. The chain is built from TRBV12-3 or TRBV12-4 and TRBJ1-5; 11 nucleotides align to TRBD1. J lost 2 bases, V lost 6 bases, and 3 bases had no gene match. This CDR3 region has 15 residues. The CDR3 DNA reads TGTGCCAGCAGCCGGACAGGGGGCGGCAATCAGCCCCAGCATTTT. It codes for CASSRTGGGNQPQHF.

The chain is built from TRBV3-1 and TRBJ2-1; D gene unclear. The V end lost 3 bases, the J end lost 3 bases, and 15 bases lay between the germline ends. The CDR3 contains 16 residues. Germline loops: CDR1 LGHDT, CDR2 YNNKEL (reference sequence). CDR3 loop: CASSQERSFHYNEQFF. CDR3 DNA: TGTGCCAGCAGCCAGGAGCGCTCATTCCACTACAATGAGCAGTTCTTC.

This clonotype was picked up a small number of times. The chain uses TRBV15 and TRBJ2-2; 11 bases agree with TRBD1. Trimming at V came to 4 bases and at J to 7 bases, leaving 14 bases not matched to a gene. Germline lookup yields CDR1 LNHNV and CDR2 YYDKDF (reference sequence). The CDR3 spans 18 residues. The CDR3 nucleotides read TGTGCCACCAGCACGCGGTATCCGGGACAGGGGGTAGGCGGGGAGCTGTTTTTT. It yields the protein CATSTRYPGQGVGGELFF.

For the CDR3, the DNA is TGTGCCAGCAGTTTACTCCCTATTCAAGAGACCCAGTACTTC. Translated, it gives CASSLLPIQETQYF. V is TRBV27 and J is TRBJ2-5; unclear D gene. V was trimmed by 2 bases and J by 2 bases, leaving 9 bases between them. CDR1 MNHEY and CDR2 SMNVEV come from the germline V gene (reference sequence). The CDR3 runs to 14 residues.